The subject of this entry is one T cell receptor beta chain. As yet, its antigen is unknown. This may be a read error, as it is one base from a much larger clone. The record originates from a study of tumor-infiltrating lymphocytes in primary liver carcinoma. About the research overall: Each participant had primary liver carcinoma, and surgical resection was the treatment. Patients of both sexes were 30 to 69 years old. Tumors were staged T1-T3 N0M0 and measured about 4.2 to 10 cm across. Study-wide findings and caveats: Blood trailed tumors significantly in top-250-clone fraction (p = 0.039).

Germline DNA was extracted too, while blood RNA derived from unsorted whole blood. Using a constant-region primer together with ProtoScript II reverse transcriptase, TCR beta cDNA was made from roughly 500 ng of total RNA. Three nested multiplex PCR rounds of slightly modified ARM-PCR generated TCR beta libraries. Researchers ran the first two PCR rounds for around 10 cycles each with TRBV1-TRBV30 forward primers and a C-beta reverse primer. From the multiplex PCR reads, TCRdb called clonotypes with MiXCR, one entry per CDR3 protein. The sample yields approximately 330,000 distinct CDR3 sequences, almost 65% seen once. The CDR3 sequence is 14 residues long. Looked up from germline, CDR1 is LGHNA and CDR2 is YNFKEQ.

The receptor was isolated from a man aged 40-49 years with primary liver carcinoma and hepatitis B virus infection. The sequenced sample was peripheral blood. The gene calls are TRBV4-2 and TRBJ1-1; no clear D gene. CDR3: CASSQVGFNIEAFF. DNA of the CDR3: TGTGCCAGCAGCCAAGTAGGCTTTAACATTGAAGCTTTCTTT.